This T cell receptor (beta chain) stems from a study of T cells in localized non-small cell lung cancer. General study findings and limits: As only one tumor region underwent sequencing, heterogeneity remains possible.

The data were produced by immunoSEQ multiplex PCR, yet TCRdb's version contains in-frame clones alone and is incomplete. The sample contains roughly 39,000 clones, approximately 86% of which appear only once. Regarding this clone: Its target is unknown.

The V gene's germline CDR1 is MNHEY and CDR2 SVGAGI. This CDR3 is built from 14 residues. The V end lost 6 bases, the J end lost 2 bases, and 10 bases lay between the germline ends. The gene calls are TRBV6-5 and TRBJ1-4; D is ambiguous. Material: peripheral blood, obtained before any cancer treatment. The clonotype originates from a man aged 18 to 50 with stage I lung adenocarcinoma. CDR3 protein: CASSRRETNEKLFF. The CDR3 DNA reads as TGTGCCAGCAGCAGGCGGGAGACTAATGAAAAACTGTTTTTT.